This TCR beta chain stems from a study of blood T cells in healthy people across ages. General study results and limits: Roughly linear declines in TCR beta diversity per million T cells occurred with age.

The donors, aged about 6 to 95, were healthy Caucasians from Russia. A second about 6 to 12 cycle PCR used barcoded and J-beta primers. One entry per CDR3 protein, called by TCRdb with MiXCR from the 5' RACE reads. The table includes roughly 1,800,000 distinct CDR3 sequences, about 49% detected once. CDR1 SEHNR and CDR2 FQNEAQ come from the germline V gene (reference sequence). The CDR3 loop spans 15 amino acids. J gave up 3 bases and V 3 bases, and 3 bases lay outside the gene matches. Notes on this clonotype: What it recognizes is unknown.

Source material: blood. V is TRBV7-9 and J is TRBJ2-2; TRBD2 aligns across 8 bases. The sequence was collected from a woman aged 40-49 years in good health. The CDR3 reads CASSLVRGDTGELFF. CDR3 in DNA: TGTGCCAGCAGCTTGGTGCGGGGGGACACCGGGGAGCTGTTTTTT. Filled out from reference TRBV7-9 and TRBJ2-2, the complete variable domain reads DTGVSQNPRHKITKRGQNVTFRCDPISEHNRLYWYRQTLGQGPEFLTYFQNEAQLEKSRLLSDRFSAERPKGSFSTLEIQRTEQGDSAMYLCASSLVRGDTGELFFGEGSRLTVL.